These T cell receptor beta chains were read from a single sample in a study of Tregs in tolerant kidney transplant recipients. Sequenced by immunoSEQ multiplex PCR; TCRdb stores in-frame clones only, minus some. This sample has approximately 90,000 clones, with 90% to 95% found just once. The sequencing input was CD8+ T cells from blood. The receptors here all came from a human donor in good health. Each CDR3 is given with its conserved first and last residue. A D gene is named only where the DNA matches it firmly. The size entry is marked missing in some rows and otherwise reads once, few, many or a size class.

d_gene: -; v_gene: TRBV27; j_gene: TRBJ1-5; abundance: -; CDR3nt: TGTGCCAGCAGTTTGAGTCACCCAACAAATCTGCCCCAGCATTTT; CDR3aa: CASSLSHPTNLPQHF
d_gene: -; v_gene: TRBV10-1; j_gene: TRBJ1-2; abundance: -; CDR3nt: TGCGCCAGCAGTGACCAGGGGATGGCCTATGGCTACACCTTC; CDR3aa: CASSDQGMAYGYTF
d_gene: TRBD2; v_gene: TRBV6-6; j_gene: TRBJ2-5; abundance: -; CDR3nt: TGTGCCAGCAGTTCCCGGGCTAGCGGATGGGGGGAGACCCAGTACTTC; CDR3aa: CASSSRASGWGETQYF
d_gene: -; v_gene: TRBV7-9; j_gene: TRBJ2-7; abundance: -; CDR3nt: TGTGCCAGCAGCTCCGGGACTTTCCCCGAGCAGTACTTC; CDR3aa: CASSSGTFPEQYF
d_gene: -; v_gene: TRBV4-1; j_gene: TRBJ2-7; abundance: once; CDR3nt: TGCGCCAGCAGCCAAGGAATTCCCTACGAGCAGTACTTC; CDR3aa: CASSQGIPYEQYF
d_gene: -; v_gene: TRBV6-4; j_gene: TRBJ1-1; abundance: -; CDR3nt: TGTGCCAGCAGTGACTCGGCTGGGTCAGGAAACACTGAAGCTTTCTTT; CDR3aa: CASSDSAGSGNTEAFF
d_gene: -; v_gene: TRBV14; j_gene: TRBJ1-1; abundance: -; CDR3nt: TGTGCCAGCAGCCAAGATGGGGAGGCGGTTGGCACTGAAGCTTTCTTT; CDR3aa: CASSQDGEAVGTEAFF
d_gene: -; v_gene: TRBV27; j_gene: TRBJ1-4; abundance: once; CDR3nt: TGTGCCAGCAGTTATTGGCGGGGGGGGCTTGCTAATGAAAAACTGTTTTTT; CDR3aa: CASSYWRGGLANEKLFF
d_gene: -; v_gene: TRBV27; j_gene: TRBJ2-1; abundance: -; CDR3nt: TGTGCCAGCAGTTTAAGGACTGCCCACAATGAGCAGTTCTTC; CDR3aa: CASSLRTAHNEQFF
d_gene: -; v_gene: TRBV6-4; j_gene: TRBJ2-7; abundance: few; CDR3nt: TGTGCCAGCAGTCCCACCTCAGGGAGCATGAACGAGCAGTACTTC; CDR3aa: CASSPTSGSMNEQYF
d_gene: -; v_gene: TRBV6-1; j_gene: TRBJ1-5; abundance: -; CDR3nt: TGTGCCAGCAGTGAATGGGGGGGTTCCAATCAGCCCCAGCATTTT; CDR3aa: CASSEWGGSNQPQHF
d_gene: -; v_gene: TRBV11-2; j_gene: TRBJ2-7; abundance: -; CDR3nt: TGTGCCAGCAGCTTAGGCGACAGCATCTACGAGCAGTACTTC; CDR3aa: CASSLGDSIYEQYF
d_gene: -; v_gene: TRBV21-1; j_gene: TRBJ1-1; abundance: -; CDR3nt: TGTGCCAGCAGCAAAGGGCAGGGGAGGAACACTGAAGCTTTCTTT; CDR3aa: CASSKGQGRNTEAFF
d_gene: TRBD1; v_gene: TRBV27; j_gene: TRBJ1-2; abundance: -; CDR3nt: TGTGCCAGCAGTTCCGGACAGGGGGTACATGGCTACACCTTC; CDR3aa: CASSSGQGVHGYTF
d_gene: -; v_gene: TRBV9; j_gene: TRBJ2-2; abundance: -; CDR3nt: TGTGCCAGCAGCGTTCTCAATAGCCGGGAGCTGTTTTTT; CDR3aa: CASSVLNSRELFF
d_gene: -; v_gene: TRBV7-3; j_gene: TRBJ2-7; abundance: -; CDR3nt: TGTGCCAGCAGCTTAGACAGTACCTACGAGCAGTACTTC; CDR3aa: CASSLDSTYEQYF
d_gene: -; v_gene: TRBV2; j_gene: TRBJ1-1; abundance: once; CDR3nt: TGTGCCAGCAGTGATGGCCCCGGCAGCAACACTGAAGCTTTCTTT; CDR3aa: CASSDGPGSNTEAFF
d_gene: -; v_gene: TRBV27; j_gene: TRBJ2-3; abundance: -; CDR3nt: TGTGCCAGCAGTCCAAGACAGAGCGATACGCAGTATTTT; CDR3aa: CASSPRQSDTQYF
d_gene: -; v_gene: TRBV14; j_gene: TRBJ2-3; abundance: -; CDR3nt: TGTGCCAGCAGCCAAGTGATGCGAGATACGCAGTATTTT; CDR3aa: CASSQVMRDTQYF
d_gene: -; v_gene: TRBV9; j_gene: TRBJ1-2; abundance: -; CDR3nt: TGTGCCAGCGGAAGCCAACGGGGCTATGGCTACACCTTC; CDR3aa: CASGSQRGYGYTF
d_gene: TRBD2; v_gene: TRBV30; j_gene: TRBJ2-7; abundance: -; CDR3nt: TGTGCCTGGAGTGTCAGGACTAGCGGGTACTCCTACGAGCAGTACTTC; CDR3aa: CAWSVRTSGYSYEQYF
d_gene: TRBD1; v_gene: TRBV30; j_gene: TRBJ1-2; abundance: -; CDR3nt: TGTGCCTGGAGTGTAATGCCAGGGGGCAGCTATGGCTACACCTTC; CDR3aa: CAWSVMPGGSYGYTF
d_gene: -; v_gene: TRBV27; j_gene: TRBJ2-7; abundance: -; CDR3nt: TGTGCCAGCAGTTTATCAGGGTCGGGCTACGAGCAGTACTTC; CDR3aa: CASSLSGSGYEQYF
d_gene: TRBD2; v_gene: TRBV7-6; j_gene: TRBJ2-3; abundance: -; CDR3nt: TGTGCCAGCAGCTTGGCCTCGGGACTAGCGGGAACTAGCACAGATACGCAGTATTTT; CDR3aa: CASSLASGLAGTSTDTQYF
d_gene: TRBD1; v_gene: TRBV10-1; j_gene: TRBJ1-5; abundance: -; CDR3nt: TGCGCCAGCACGGTCAGGGGGTTTTGCAATCAGCCCCAGCATTTT; CDR3aa: CASTVRGFCNQPQHF
d_gene: -; v_gene: TRBV30; j_gene: TRBJ2-7; abundance: -; CDR3nt: TGTGCCTGGAGCGGACCCCCGGGCACCTACGAGCAGTACTTC; CDR3aa: CAWSGPPGTYEQYF
d_gene: TRBD2; v_gene: TRBV29-1; j_gene: TRBJ2-1; abundance: -; CDR3nt: TGCAGCGTTGAAGGGCCAGTCAGCGGGGGGAGCAATGAGCAGTTCTTC; CDR3aa: CSVEGPVSGGSNEQFF
d_gene: -; v_gene: TRBV7-9; j_gene: TRBJ2-3; abundance: -; CDR3nt: TGTGCCAGCAGCCCACGGAATACAGATACGCAGTATTTT; CDR3aa: CASSPRNTDTQYF
d_gene: -; v_gene: TRBV15; j_gene: TRBJ2-2; abundance: once; CDR3nt: TGTGCCACCAGCAGAGTCCAGGTTATGCCGAACACCGGGGAGCTGTTTTTT; CDR3aa: CATSRVQVMPNTGELFF
d_gene: -; v_gene: TRBV5-1; j_gene: TRBJ1-4; abundance: -; CDR3nt: TGCGCCAGCAGTCCCGGGTCAAGCTCTGCTGAAAAACTGTTTTTT; CDR3aa: CASSPGSSSAEKLFF
d_gene: -; v_gene: TRBV30; j_gene: TRBJ1-1; abundance: few; CDR3nt: TGTGCCTGGAGCGACCCACCGGAGCGAGCTTTCTTT; CDR3aa: CAWSDPPERAFF
d_gene: -; v_gene: TRBV27; j_gene: TRBJ1-1; abundance: -; CDR3nt: TGTGCCAGCAGTTACCGGACAGCGAACACTGAAGCTTTCTTT; CDR3aa: CASSYRTANTEAFF
d_gene: TRBD2; v_gene: TRBV4-1; j_gene: TRBJ2-1; abundance: -; CDR3nt: TGCGCCAGCAGCAGTCCGGGACTACCTAGCAATGAGCAGTTCTTC; CDR3aa: CASSSPGLPSNEQFF
d_gene: -; v_gene: TRBV30; j_gene: TRBJ1-5; abundance: few; CDR3nt: TGTGCCTGGAGTGGGGGCCAAAATCAGCCCCAGCATTTT; CDR3aa: CAWSGGQNQPQHF
d_gene: -; v_gene: TRBV5-1; j_gene: TRBJ1-2; abundance: -; CDR3nt: TGCGCCAGCAGCTTGGCCACAGGGAAAAGCTATGGCTACACCTTC; CDR3aa: CASSLATGKSYGYTF
d_gene: -; v_gene: TRBV7-8; j_gene: TRBJ2-3; abundance: once; CDR3nt: TGTGCCAGCAGCTTAGTGGGATCTGGAGTAAATACGCAGTATTTT; CDR3aa: CASSLVGSGVNTQYF
d_gene: TRBD1; v_gene: TRBV27; j_gene: TRBJ2-1; abundance: -; CDR3nt: TGTGCCAGCAGTTTAGCCCGCGGGACAGGGGGTTACAATGAGCAGTTCTTC; CDR3aa: CASSLARGTGGYNEQFF
d_gene: -; v_gene: TRBV4-1; j_gene: TRBJ2-1; abundance: -; CDR3nt: TGCGCCAGCAGCCACCAGGGGGGAGGTGAGCAGTTCTTC; CDR3aa: CASSHQGGGEQFF
d_gene: TRBD1; v_gene: TRBV10-1; j_gene: TRBJ2-7; abundance: -; CDR3nt: TGCGCCAGCAGTGACCCGGGACAGGGGGCCCACGAGCAGTACTTC; CDR3aa: CASSDPGQGAHEQYF
d_gene: TRBD1; v_gene: TRBV29-1; j_gene: TRBJ2-7; abundance: -; CDR3nt: TGCAGCTATGGACAGGGGAGGTCCTACGAGCAGTACTTC; CDR3aa: CSYGQGRSYEQYF
d_gene: TRBD1; v_gene: TRBV2; j_gene: TRBJ2-7; abundance: -; CDR3nt: TGTGCCAGCAGCCCCACCAGGGGGCCCTACGAGCAGTACTTC; CDR3aa: CASSPTRGPYEQYF
d_gene: -; v_gene: TRBV27; j_gene: TRBJ1-1; abundance: -; CDR3nt: TGTGCCAGCAGGCGGATGGGCACTGAAGCTTTCTTT; CDR3aa: CASRRMGTEAFF
d_gene: -; v_gene: TRBV5-6; j_gene: TRBJ2-4; abundance: -; CDR3nt: TGTGCCAGCAGCCTCTTTACCAAAAACATTCAGTACTTC; CDR3aa: CASSLFTKNIQYF
d_gene: -; v_gene: TRBV11-3; j_gene: TRBJ1-1; abundance: -; CDR3nt: TGTGCCAGCAGCCCGGGGGGCACTGAAGCTTTCTTT; CDR3aa: CASSPGGTEAFF
d_gene: -; v_gene: TRBV6-4; j_gene: TRBJ1-2; abundance: once; CDR3nt: TGTGCCAGCAGTGACCGACCGGGCCTAGGGGGCTACACCTTC; CDR3aa: CASSDRPGLGGYTF
d_gene: TRBD1; v_gene: TRBV7-9; j_gene: TRBJ1-4; abundance: -; CDR3nt: TGTGCCAGCCGGGACAGGGAAAAAGGTGAAAAACTGTTTTTT; CDR3aa: CASRDREKGEKLFF
d_gene: TRBD2; v_gene: TRBV27; j_gene: TRBJ2-7; abundance: -; CDR3nt: TGTGCCAGCAGTTTATCATCCGGGGGGTTCTACGAGCAGTACTTC; CDR3aa: CASSLSSGGFYEQYF
d_gene: -; v_gene: TRBV10-3; j_gene: TRBJ1-6; abundance: few; CDR3nt: TGTGCCATCAGTGAGGGACAGTATTCCTCACCCCTCCACTTT; CDR3aa: CAISEGQYSSPLHF
d_gene: -; v_gene: TRBV11-2; j_gene: TRBJ2-1; abundance: -; CDR3nt: TGTGCCAGCAGCTTACGTCCCCCGGCTGAAGCCTACAATGAGCAGTTCTTC; CDR3aa: CASSLRPPAEAYNEQFF
d_gene: -; v_gene: TRBV7-9; j_gene: TRBJ2-7; abundance: -; CDR3nt: TGTGCCAGCAGCTTAGAACTAGAGAGTTACGAGCAGTACTTC; CDR3aa: CASSLELESYEQYF
d_gene: -; v_gene: TRBV10-1; j_gene: TRBJ2-7; abundance: once; CDR3nt: TGCGCCAGCAGTGAGTCGTGGGGCGAGGGCTTTTACGAGCAGTACTTC; CDR3aa: CASSESWGEGFYEQYF
d_gene: -; v_gene: TRBV11-3; j_gene: TRBJ1-1; abundance: -; CDR3nt: TGTGCCAGCAGCCCAGATCCCGGGACGGTCATGAACACTGAAGCTTTCTTT; CDR3aa: CASSPDPGTVMNTEAFF
d_gene: -; v_gene: TRBV6-5; j_gene: TRBJ2-2; abundance: -; CDR3nt: TGTGCCAGCAGTTACTCCACTAGTCCCGGGGAGCTGTTTTTT; CDR3aa: CASSYSTSPGELFF
d_gene: -; v_gene: TRBV18; j_gene: TRBJ1-2; abundance: once; CDR3nt: TGTGCCAGCTCACGAATAGGGGGGAGGTCGCTAGAAGGCTACACCTTC; CDR3aa: CASSRIGGRSLEGYTF
d_gene: -; v_gene: TRBV11-2; j_gene: TRBJ2-3; abundance: -; CDR3nt: TGTGCCAGCAGCCCATACTTTATTAGGGGTAACGATACGCAGTATTTT; CDR3aa: CASSPYFIRGNDTQYF
d_gene: -; v_gene: TRBV7-8; j_gene: TRBJ2-3; abundance: -; CDR3nt: TGTGCCAGCCGTCCCCGGGCTCCCACAGATACGCAGTATTTT; CDR3aa: CASRPRAPTDTQYF
d_gene: -; v_gene: TRBV7-9; j_gene: TRBJ2-2; abundance: -; CDR3nt: TGTGCCAGCAGCTTCACCTGGGACCCCGGGGAGCTGTTTTTT; CDR3aa: CASSFTWDPGELFF